Sequencing of this TCR beta chain was carried out in a study of shared clonotypes between healthy human individuals. The method was immunoSEQ multiplex PCR; TCRdb's version includes in-frame clones alone and lacks a portion of them. This sample has 400,000 to 500,000 clones, with roughly 85% found just once. V lost 2 bases and J lost 1; bases outside the gene matches: 6. CDR1 and CDR2 from the germline V gene are SGHTA and FQGNSA. This CDR3 has 16 amino acids. The sequence was collected from a woman in her thirties or forties in good health. Some clones in this sample may be carry-over from other donors' samples. The V gene is TRBV7-2, the J gene TRBJ2-7; 9 positions agree with TRBD1. The sequenced sample consisted of PBMCs. CDR3 coding DNA: TGTGCCAGCAGCTTAATCCCCGGGACAGGGTCCTACGAGCAGTACTTC. This translates into CASSLIPGTGSYEQYF.